This T cell receptor beta chain was captured in a study of EBV T-cell therapy then PD-1 blockade in nasopharyngeal carcinoma. V gave up 0 bases and J gave up 4 bases; unmatched junction bases: 4. The CDR3 is 15 amino acids. Concerning this clone itself: Its specificity is not known.

TCRdb's table, derived via immunoSEQ multiplex PCR, lists solely in-frame clones and lacks some. The sample contains about 20,000 clones, about 88% of which appear only once. Time point: 266 days after commencement of treatment, after nivolumab therapy. Treatment in this sample: AdE1-LMPpoly-expanded autologous EBV-specific T-cell therapy followed by anti-PD-1 nivolumab. This chain connects TRBV23-1 to TRBJ1-2; 8 positions match TRBD1. TRBV23-1 is an open reading frame whose function is uncertain. The source material was CD8+ T cells from blood, sampled at roughly day 290 from a patient whose treatment included autologous EBV-specific T cells and nivolumab. The origin of this receptor is a man aged 40-50 years with nasopharyngeal carcinoma. CDR3 protein: CASSQSRTGPYGYTF. As DNA, the CDR3 is TGCGCCAGCAGTCAATCGAGGACAGGGCCCTATGGCTACACCTTC.